This record concerns one T cell receptor (beta chain) sequence. Its antigen is as yet unknown. 13 Jbeta primers and 60 Vbeta primers were used for the PCR. Method: immunoSEQ multiplex PCR; TCRdb's copy keeps in-frame clones and lacks some. The repertoire consists of about 150,000 clones, with 84% occurring once and the leading ten covering about 4.9%. The sample comes from a study of cytomegalovirus exposure and HLA in healthy donors. V gave up 1 base and J gave up 2 bases, with 8 bases separating them. The CDR3 is 13 residues long. Germline V gene sequence: CDR1 GTSNPN, CDR2 SVGIG (reference sequence). Regarding the study as a whole: Some TCR beta chains (over 150 of them) were listed as cytomegalovirus-associated. Productive status was seen about 90% or about 30% of the time for most TCR beta V segments in an earlier analysis.

The chain uses TRBV30 and TRBJ2-5, with D uncertain. The source of this sequence is a man in his late teens or twenties in good health and CMV-seronegative. The sequenced sample consisted of PBMCs. CDR3 DNA sequence: TGTGCCTGGAGTGCCGGCGGTCAAGAGACCCAGTACTTC. Protein product: CAWSAGGQETQYF. Looking up the rest from reference TRBV30 and TRBJ2-5 gives the full variable domain: SQTIHQWPATLVQPVGSPLSLECTVEGTSNPNLYWYRQAAGRGLQLLFYSVGIGQISSEVPQNLSASRPQDRQFILSSKKLLLSDSGFYLCAWSAGGQETQYFGPGTRLLVL.